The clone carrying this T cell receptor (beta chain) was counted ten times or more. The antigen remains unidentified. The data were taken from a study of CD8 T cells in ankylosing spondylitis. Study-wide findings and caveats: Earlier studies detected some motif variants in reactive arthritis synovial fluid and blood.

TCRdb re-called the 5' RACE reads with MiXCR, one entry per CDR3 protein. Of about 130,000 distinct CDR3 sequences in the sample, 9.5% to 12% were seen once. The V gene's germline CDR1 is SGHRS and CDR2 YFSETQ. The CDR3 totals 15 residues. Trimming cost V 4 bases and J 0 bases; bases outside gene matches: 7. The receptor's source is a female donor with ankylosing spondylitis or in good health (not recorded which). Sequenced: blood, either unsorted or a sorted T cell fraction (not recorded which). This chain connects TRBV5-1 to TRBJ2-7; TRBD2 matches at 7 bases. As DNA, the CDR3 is TGCGCCAGCAGCCTGAGTCGGGGGGTCTCCTACGAGCAGTACTTC. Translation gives CASSLSRGVSYEQYF.